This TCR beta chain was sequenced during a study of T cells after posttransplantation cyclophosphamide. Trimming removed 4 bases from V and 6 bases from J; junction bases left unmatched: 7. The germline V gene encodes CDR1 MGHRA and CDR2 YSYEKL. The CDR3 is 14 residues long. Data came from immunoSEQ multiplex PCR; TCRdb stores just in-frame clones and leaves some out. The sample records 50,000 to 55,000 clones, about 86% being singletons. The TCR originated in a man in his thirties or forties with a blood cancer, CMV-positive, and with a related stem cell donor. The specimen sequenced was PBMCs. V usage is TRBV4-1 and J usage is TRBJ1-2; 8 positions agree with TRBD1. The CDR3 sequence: CASSREPGGDGYTF. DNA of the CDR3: TGCGCCAGCAGCCGCGAACCAGGGGGCGATGGCTACACCTTC.